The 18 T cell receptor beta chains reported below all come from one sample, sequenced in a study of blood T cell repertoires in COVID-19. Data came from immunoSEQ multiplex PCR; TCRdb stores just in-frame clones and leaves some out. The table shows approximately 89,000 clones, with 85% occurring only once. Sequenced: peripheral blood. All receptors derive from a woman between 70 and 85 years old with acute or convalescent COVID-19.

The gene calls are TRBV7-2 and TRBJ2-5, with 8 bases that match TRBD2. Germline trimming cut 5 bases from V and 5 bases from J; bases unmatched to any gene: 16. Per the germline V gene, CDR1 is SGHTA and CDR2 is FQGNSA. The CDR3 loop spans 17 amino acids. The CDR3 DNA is TGTGCCAGCAGCCCCCAGAGCAAGAGCGGGAGTAGGGAGACCCAGTACTTC. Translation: CASSPQSKSGSRETQYF.

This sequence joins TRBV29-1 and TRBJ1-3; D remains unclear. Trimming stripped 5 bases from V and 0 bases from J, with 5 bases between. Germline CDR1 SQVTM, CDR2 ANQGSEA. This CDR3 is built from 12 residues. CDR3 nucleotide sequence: TGCAGCGTTCTGAGCTCTGGAAACACCATATATTTT. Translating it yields CSVLSSGNTIYF.

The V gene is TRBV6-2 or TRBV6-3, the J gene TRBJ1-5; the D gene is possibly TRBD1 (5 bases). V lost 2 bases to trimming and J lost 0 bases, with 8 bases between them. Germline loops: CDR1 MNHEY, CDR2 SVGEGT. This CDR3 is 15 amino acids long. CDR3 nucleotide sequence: TGTGCCAGCAGTTACGGGGGGTATAGCAATCAGCCCCAGCATTTT. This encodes CASSYGGYSNQPQHF.

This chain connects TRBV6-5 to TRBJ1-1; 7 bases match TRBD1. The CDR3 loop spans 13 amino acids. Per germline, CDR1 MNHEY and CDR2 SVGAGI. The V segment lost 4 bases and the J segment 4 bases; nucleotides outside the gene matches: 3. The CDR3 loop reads CASSFGQATEAFF. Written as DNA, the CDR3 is TGTGCCAGCAGTTTCGGACAGGCCACTGAAGCTTTCTTT.

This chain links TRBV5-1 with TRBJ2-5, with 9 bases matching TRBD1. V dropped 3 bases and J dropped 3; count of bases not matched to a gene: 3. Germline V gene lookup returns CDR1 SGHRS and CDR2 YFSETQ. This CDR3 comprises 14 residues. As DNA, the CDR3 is TGCGCCAGCAGCTGGGGACAGGGAAAAGAGACCCAGTACTTC. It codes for CASSWGQGKETQYF.

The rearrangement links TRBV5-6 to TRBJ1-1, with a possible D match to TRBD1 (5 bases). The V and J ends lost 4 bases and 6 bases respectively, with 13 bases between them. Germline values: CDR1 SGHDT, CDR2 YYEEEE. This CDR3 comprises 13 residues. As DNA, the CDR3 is TGTGCCAGCAGCAAAACAGGAGTGGCTGAAGCTTTCTTT. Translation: CASSKTGVAEAFF.

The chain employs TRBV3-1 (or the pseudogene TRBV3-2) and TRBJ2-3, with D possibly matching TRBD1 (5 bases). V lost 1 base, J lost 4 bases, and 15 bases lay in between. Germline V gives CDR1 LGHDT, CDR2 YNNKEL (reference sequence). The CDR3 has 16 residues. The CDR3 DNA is TGTGCCAGCAGCCAAGTGGGTTGGGGCCCCGCAGATACGCAGTATTTT. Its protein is CASSQVGWGPADTQYF.

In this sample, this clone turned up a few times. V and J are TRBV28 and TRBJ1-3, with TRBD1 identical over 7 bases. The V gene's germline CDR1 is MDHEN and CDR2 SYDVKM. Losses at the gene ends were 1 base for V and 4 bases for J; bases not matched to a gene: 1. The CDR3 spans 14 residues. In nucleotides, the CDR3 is TGTGCCAGCAGTTTATACAGGGGCGGAAACACCATATATTTT. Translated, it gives CASSLYRGGNTIYF.

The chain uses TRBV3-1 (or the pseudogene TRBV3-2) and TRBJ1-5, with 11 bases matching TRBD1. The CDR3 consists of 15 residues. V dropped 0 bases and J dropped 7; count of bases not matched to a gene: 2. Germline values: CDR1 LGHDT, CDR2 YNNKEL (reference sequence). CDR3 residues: CASSQDGTGGQPQHF. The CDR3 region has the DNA TGTGCCAGCAGCCAAGATGGGACAGGGGGGCAGCCCCAGCATTTT.

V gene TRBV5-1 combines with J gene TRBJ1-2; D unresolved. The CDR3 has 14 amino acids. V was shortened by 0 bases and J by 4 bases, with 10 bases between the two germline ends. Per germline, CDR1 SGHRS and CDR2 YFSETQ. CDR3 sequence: CASSLAQDGYGYTF. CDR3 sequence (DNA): TGCGCCAGCAGCTTGGCCCAGGATGGCTATGGCTACACCTTC.

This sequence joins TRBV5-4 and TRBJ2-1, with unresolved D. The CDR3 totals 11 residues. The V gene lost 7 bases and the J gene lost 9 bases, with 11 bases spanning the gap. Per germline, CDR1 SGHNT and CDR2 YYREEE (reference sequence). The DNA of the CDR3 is TGTGCCAGCTTCAGTGGTGGTGAGCAGTTCTTC. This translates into CASFSGGEQFF.

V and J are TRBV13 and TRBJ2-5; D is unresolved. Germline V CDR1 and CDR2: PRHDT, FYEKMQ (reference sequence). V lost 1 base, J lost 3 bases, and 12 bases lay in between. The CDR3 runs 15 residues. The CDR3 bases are TGTGCCAGCAGCTTAGTGCGGCGGAAAGAAGAGACCCAGTACTTC. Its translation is CASSLVRRKEETQYF.

CDR3 nucleotides: TGTGCCCCCCACAGGGGACATTCGTCCTCATACTATGGCTACACCTTC. The encoded protein is CAPHRGHSSSYYGYTF. The chain carries TRBV30 and TRBJ1-2; 7 bases are shared with TRBD1. Germline-derived CDR1 and CDR2 are GTSNPN and SVGIG (reference sequence). The CDR3 covers 16 residues. Losses at the gene ends were 8 bases for V and 3 bases for J; bases not matched to a gene: 18.

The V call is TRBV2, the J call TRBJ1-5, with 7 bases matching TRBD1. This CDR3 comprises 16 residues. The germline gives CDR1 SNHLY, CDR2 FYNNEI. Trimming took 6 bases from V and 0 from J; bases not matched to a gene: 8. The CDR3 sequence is CASRPRQGPSNQPQHF. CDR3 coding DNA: TGTGCCAGCAGACCAAGACAGGGCCCTAGCAATCAGCCCCAGCATTTT.

DNA for the CDR3: TGCAGTGCTAGTGACTGGGCTCAAGAGACCCAGTACTTC. Translated: CSASDWAQETQYF. The chain uses TRBV20-1 and TRBJ2-5, with D hard to call. The CDR3 consists of 13 residues. The V gene lost 3 bases and the J gene lost 2 bases, with 10 bases spanning the gap. Germline CDR1 reads DFQATT; CDR2 reads SNEGSKA (reference sequence).

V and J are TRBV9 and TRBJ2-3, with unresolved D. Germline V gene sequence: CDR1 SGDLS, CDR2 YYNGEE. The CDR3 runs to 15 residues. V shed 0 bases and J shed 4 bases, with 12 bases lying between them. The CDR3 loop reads CASSVVAERADTQYF. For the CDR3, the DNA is TGTGCCAGCAGCGTAGTGGCAGAACGGGCAGATACGCAGTATTTT.

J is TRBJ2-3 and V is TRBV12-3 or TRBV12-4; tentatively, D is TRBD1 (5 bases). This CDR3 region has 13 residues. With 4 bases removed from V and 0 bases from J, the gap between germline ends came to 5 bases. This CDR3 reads CASSWGSTDTQYF. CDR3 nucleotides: TGTGCCAGCAGTTGGGGCAGCACAGATACGCAGTATTTT.

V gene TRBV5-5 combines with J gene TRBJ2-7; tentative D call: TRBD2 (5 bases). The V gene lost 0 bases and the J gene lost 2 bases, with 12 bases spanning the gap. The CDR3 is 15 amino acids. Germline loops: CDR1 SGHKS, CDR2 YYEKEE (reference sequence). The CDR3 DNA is TGTGCCAGCAGCTTGGTAGGAGGTGGCACCTACGAGCAGTACGTC. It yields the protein CASSLVGGGTYEQYV.